This T cell receptor beta chain was sequenced during a study of CD8 T cells in Susac syndrome. Reverse transcription of roughly 0.5 to 1 ug RNA was performed with random hexamers. TCRdb called the immunoSEQ multiplex PCR reads again in MiXCR, with one record for every CDR3 protein. The sample lists 350,000 to 550,000 distinct CDR3 sequences, approximately 85% occurring once. Germline CDR1 SGHRS, CDR2 YFSETQ. The V segment lost 2 bases and the J segment 3 bases; nucleotides outside the gene matches: 2. This CDR3 comprises 14 residues. The source is a human donor with multiple sclerosis. V is TRBV5-1 and J is TRBJ1-1, with 9 bases fitting TRBD1. The source material was CD8+ T cells from PBMCs. CDR3 sequence reads: CASSFRDRDTEAFF. CDR3 in DNA: TGCGCCAGCAGCTTCCGGGACAGGGACACTGAAGCTTTCTTT.